This TCR beta chain emerged from a study of shared clonotypes between healthy human individuals. CDR1 SEHNR and CDR2 FQNEAQ come from the germline V gene (reference sequence). This CDR3 is 13 amino acids long. The method was immunoSEQ multiplex PCR; TCRdb's version includes in-frame clones alone and lacks a portion of them. Of 1 million to 1.3 million clones listed, about 80% are singletons. The receptor's source is a man younger than 30 in good health. Some clones in this sample may be carry-over from other donors' samples. Sequenced sample: memory CD4+ T cells from PBMCs. Subset in this sample: CD45RA-negative fraction. The chain couples TRBV7-9 to TRBJ2-5; 7 bases map to TRBD1. The closer fit of TRBJ2-7 to the DNA end suggests the J call may be wrong. This CDR3 reads CASSSGQNYEQYF. The CDR3 DNA is TGTGCCAGCAGCTCGGGACAGAACTACGAGCAGTACTTC.